This is a list of T cell receptor beta chains from one sample in a study of identical twins. TCRdb redid the calling of the 5' RACE reads with MiXCR, one entry per CDR3 protein. The sample has some 560,000 distinct CDR3 sequences, approximately 9.6% seen once. These data were also filed under a second study, of yellow fever vaccine responses in identical twins.

The sample consisted of PBMCs. These receptors originate from a woman aged 18-29 years in good health. CDR3s include the opening cysteine and the closing phenylalanine or tryptophan. The D gene is left open where the match is weak. Size values are once, few and many counts, or a class for expanded clones, and some rows have none.

abundance: many
v_gene: TRBV5-1
j_gene: TRBJ2-4
d_gene: .
CDR3aa: CASSLVGGTDLAKNIQYF
CDR3nt: TGCGCCAGCAGCTTGGTCGGTGGGACGGACCTAGCCAAAAACATTCAGTACTTC

abundance: .
v_gene: TRBV6-5
j_gene: TRBJ1-2
d_gene: TRBD1
CDR3aa: CASSYSIQGGYGYTF
CDR3nt: TGTGCCAGCAGTTACTCGATACAGGGGGGCTATGGCTACACCTTC

abundance: .
v_gene: TRBV28
j_gene: TRBJ2-7
d_gene: .
CDR3aa: CASSSWDAPSYEQYF
CDR3nt: TGTGCCAGCAGTTCTTGGGACGCCCCCTCCTACGAGCAGTACTTC

abundance: .
v_gene: TRBV12-3/TRBV12-4
j_gene: TRBJ2-7
d_gene: TRBD1
CDR3aa: CASSFGTGVKDEQYF
CDR3nt: TGTGCCAGCAGTTTCGGGACAGGGGTGAAGGACGAGCAGTACTTC

abundance: .
v_gene: TRBV24-1
j_gene: TRBJ2-1
d_gene: .
CDR3aa: CATSDLTGLNEQFF
CDR3nt: TGTGCCACCAGTGATTTAACAGGGTTGAATGAGCAGTTCTTC

abundance: many
v_gene: TRBV10-3
j_gene: TRBJ1-6
d_gene: .
CDR3aa: CAISEKRSNSPLHF
CDR3nt: TGTGCCATCAGTGAGAAACGATCAAATTCACCCCTCCACTTT

abundance: .
v_gene: TRBV7-9
j_gene: TRBJ1-5
d_gene: .
CDR3aa: CASSLRAGSNQPQHF
CDR3nt: TGTGCCAGCAGCTTAAGGGCAGGTAGCAATCAGCCCCAGCATTTT

abundance: many
v_gene: TRBV7-2
j_gene: TRBJ2-7
d_gene: .
CDR3aa: CARDIKYEQYF
CDR3nt: TGTGCCAGGGACATCAAGTACGAGCAGTACTTC

abundance: .
v_gene: TRBV12-3/TRBV12-4
j_gene: TRBJ1-2
d_gene: .
CDR3aa: CASRPRGSSYGYTF
CDR3nt: TGTGCCAGCAGGCCGAGGGGATCATCCTATGGCTACACCTTC

abundance: .
v_gene: TRBV28
j_gene: TRBJ2-2
d_gene: TRBD2
CDR3aa: CASSSSAGGPIGELFF
CDR3nt: TGTGCCAGCAGTTCTTCAGCGGGAGGGCCCATCGGGGAGCTGTTTTTT

abundance: many
v_gene: TRBV12-3/TRBV12-4
j_gene: TRBJ1-1
d_gene: .
CDR3aa: CASSPGNEAFF
CDR3nt: TGTGCCAGCAGCCCAGGAAATGAAGCTTTCTTT

abundance: .
v_gene: TRBV29-1
j_gene: TRBJ2-5
d_gene: TRBD2
CDR3aa: CSGLLAGVQETQYF
CDR3nt: TGCAGCGGCCTACTAGCGGGGGTCCAAGAGACCCAGTACTTC

abundance: many
v_gene: TRBV11-2
j_gene: TRBJ2-5
d_gene: TRBD2
CDR3aa: CASSDAGGETQYF
CDR3nt: TGTGCCAGCAGTGACGCGGGGGGAGAGACCCAGTACTTC

abundance: many
v_gene: TRBV29-1
j_gene: TRBJ1-4
d_gene: .
CDR3aa: CSANSATNEKLFF
CDR3nt: TGCAGCGCGAACAGTGCAACTAATGAAAAACTGTTTTTT

abundance: .
v_gene: TRBV7-2
j_gene: TRBJ2-2
d_gene: TRBD2
CDR3aa: CASSYRLAVTATGELFF
CDR3nt: TGTGCCAGCAGCTATCGGCTAGCGGTAACAGCCACCGGGGAGCTGTTTTTT

abundance: many
v_gene: TRBV6-1
j_gene: TRBJ1-2
d_gene: TRBD1
CDR3aa: CASRETGQGRGYTF
CDR3nt: TGTGCCAGCAGAGAGACTGGACAGGGTAGGGGCTACACCTTC

abundance: many
v_gene: TRBV7-9
j_gene: TRBJ2-7
d_gene: .
CDR3aa: CASSLEGHEQYF
CDR3nt: TGTGCCAGCAGCTTAGAGGGCCACGAGCAGTACTTC

abundance: many
v_gene: TRBV20-1
j_gene: TRBJ1-5
d_gene: .
CDR3aa: CSAFTGTGYSNQPQHF
CDR3nt: TGCAGTGCGTTTACGGGAACAGGTTATAGCAATCAGCCCCAGCATTTT

abundance: few
v_gene: TRBV4-3
j_gene: TRBJ2-2
d_gene: TRBD2
CDR3aa: CASSQDLLAGGANTGELFF
CDR3nt: TGCGCCAGCAGCCAAGATCTCTTAGCGGGAGGGGCGAACACCGGGGAGCTGTTTTTT

abundance: .
v_gene: TRBV28
j_gene: TRBJ2-7
d_gene: TRBD2
CDR3aa: CASSFFTSGSSEQYF
CDR3nt: TGTGCCAGCAGTTTCTTTACTAGCGGGAGTTCCGAGCAGTACTTC

abundance: many
v_gene: TRBV5-1
j_gene: TRBJ1-6
d_gene: .
CDR3aa: CASSLRGTNSPLHF
CDR3nt: TGCGCCAGCAGCTTGCGGGGGACCAATTCACCCCTCCACTTT

abundance: .
v_gene: TRBV18
j_gene: TRBJ2-7
d_gene: TRBD1
CDR3aa: CASSPNRGGSHEQYF
CDR3nt: TGTGCCAGCTCGCCGAACAGGGGTGGGAGCCACGAGCAGTACTTC

abundance: few
v_gene: TRBV7-2
j_gene: TRBJ2-3
d_gene: .
CDR3aa: CASSLQGGVITDTQYF
CDR3nt: TGTGCCAGCAGCCTACAGGGAGGCGTCATAACAGATACGCAGTATTTT

abundance: many
v_gene: TRBV5-1
j_gene: TRBJ2-7
d_gene: .
CDR3aa: CASSVDNPYEQYF
CDR3nt: TGCGCCAGCAGCGTGGACAACCCCTACGAGCAGTACTTC

abundance: .
v_gene: TRBV20-1
j_gene: TRBJ2-5
d_gene: TRBD1
CDR3aa: CSAFSGTGSETQYF
CDR3nt: TGCAGTGCGTTTTCCGGGACAGGGTCGGAGACCCAGTACTTC

abundance: many
v_gene: TRBV12-3/TRBV12-4
j_gene: TRBJ2-7
d_gene: TRBD1
CDR3aa: CASTRSGTEFYEQYF
CDR3nt: TGTGCCAGCACCCGTTCGGGGACAGAGTTCTACGAGCAGTACTTC